This is a list of T cell receptor beta chains from one sample in a study of response to subunit inactivated influenza vaccine. TCRdb re-analysed the RT-PCR reads in MiXCR, keeping a single row per CDR3 protein. The profile shows about 540,000 distinct CDR3 sequences, under 30% of them singletons. In addition, the sample was reused for a study of T cells expressing NK-cell markers.

Here the sequenced sample was CD4+ T cells sorted from PBMCs, taken 11 to 12 days after vaccination. Source of these receptors: a man aged 50-60 years who received an inactivated influenza vaccine. CDR3s include the opening cysteine and the closing phenylalanine or tryptophan. The D gene is left open where the match is weak. The size of a clone is reported for some rows only, either as once, few or many, or as a class for expanded clones.

.	TRBJ2-3	.	TRBV7-8	TGTGCCAGCAGCTTAGAAATGGGGGGAACTAGCACAGATACGCAGTATTTT	CASSLEMGGTSTDTQYF
.	TRBJ1-4	.	TRBV7-2	TGTGCCAGCAGCTTAGCGGCGTGGGGGAAATTGGCTAATGAAAAACTGTTTTTT	CASSLAAWGKLANEKLFF
.	TRBJ2-1	TRBD2	TRBV20-1	TGCAGTGCTAGTCGTAGGGCTAGCGGATACTACAATGAGCAGTTCTTC	CSASRRASGYYNEQFF
.	TRBJ2-2	.	TRBV5-1	TGCGCCAGCAGCTTCGGCCAGGTGAACACCGGGGAGCTGTTTTTT	CASSFGQVNTGELFF
.	TRBJ2-7	.	TRBV20-1	TGCAGTGCTAGGGCCCGTAGCGGAGGGCCCTACGAGCAGTACTTC	CSARARSGGPYEQYF
.	TRBJ2-1	TRBD2	TRBV20-1	TGCAGTGCTAGACCTAGCGGGAGGAGCGATGAGCAGTTCTTC	CSARPSGRSDEQFF
.	TRBJ2-3	TRBD2	TRBV4-3	TGCGCCAGCAGCCAAACCCAGGGACTAGCGACGCAGTATTTT	CASSQTQGLATQYF
.	TRBJ2-7	TRBD2	TRBV7-7	TGTGCTAGCAGCCCAAAGGGACTAGCGGGGGAGCAGTACTTC	CASSPKGLAGEQYF
.	TRBJ2-5	.	TRBV12-3/TRBV12-4	TGTGCCAGCAGTCCAGGACTAACGGGGCTCCAAGAGACCCAGTACTTC	CASSPGLTGLQETQYF
.	TRBJ1-1	.	TRBV20-1	TGCAGTGCTACCCAACCAGGGGCGGGGAACACTGAAGCTTTCTTT	CSATQPGAGNTEAFF
.	TRBJ2-1	TRBD2	TRBV20-1	TGCAGTGCTAGAGATTTGGGGGGGACCATCTTC	CSARDLGGTIF
.	TRBJ2-2	.	TRBV4-1	TGCGCCAGCAGCCAAAGAAGGGCGGGATCCGGGGAGCTGTTTTTT	CASSQRRAGSGELFF
.	TRBJ2-2	.	TRBV4-1	TGCGCCAGCAGCCAAACGGGCCTTAACACCGGGGAGCTGTTTTTT	CASSQTGLNTGELFF
.	TRBJ2-1	TRBD1	TRBV5-1	TGCGCCAGCAGCTTGGGAGACCAACAGGGGGAACAGTTCTTC	CASSLGDQQGEQFF
.	TRBJ1-4	.	TRBV27	TGTGCCAGCTCTCCGTTGGACGCAACTAATGAAAAACTGTTTTTT	CASSPLDATNEKLFF
.	TRBJ2-5	.	TRBV5-1	TGCGCCAGCAGCCCGGGGGATAGCGTGGCCCAGTACTTC	CASSPGDSVAQYF
.	TRBJ2-3	.	TRBV20-1	TGCAGTGCTAGTCAAAGAGGACGCACAGATACGCAGTATTTT	CSASQRGRTDTQYF
.	TRBJ1-6	TRBD1	TRBV3-1	TGTGCCAGCAGCCAGGAGACAGGGACCTATAATTCACCCCTCCACTTT	CASSQETGTYNSPLHF
few	TRBJ2-2	.	TRBV10-3	TGTGCCATCAGTGGCCTACAAGGGTCCACCGGGGAGCTGTTTTTT	CAISGLQGSTGELFF
.	TRBJ1-1	TRBD1	TRBV5-4	TGTGCCAGCAGCACCCCGGACAGGGCTAACACTGAAGCTTTCTTT	CASSTPDRANTEAFF
.	TRBJ2-5	.	TRBV7-6	TGTGCCAGCGGACTCCGATTTAAAGAGACCCAGTACTTC	CASGLRFKETQYF
.	TRBJ2-1	.	TRBV12-3/TRBV12-4	TGTGCCCAAGGGAGGGGGGTACAACTTGGTGAGCAGTTCTTC	CAQGRGVQLGEQFF
.	TRBJ2-4	.	TRBV4-3	TGCGCCAGCAGCGCTTCAGGGGATAATTCTATTCAGTACTTC	CASSASGDNSIQYF
.	TRBJ2-4	TRBD2	TRBV3-1	TGTGCCAGCAGCCAGCGCGGGGGGGCTTCCAAAAACATTCAGTACTTC	CASSQRGGASKNIQYF
.	TRBJ2-3	.	TRBV2	TGTGCCACCGGGACCACAGGCAATACGCAGTATTTT	CATGTTGNTQYF
few	TRBJ2-2	TRBD2	TRBV6-2/TRBV6-3	TGTGCCAGCAGTTACTCGCTAACTAGCGGGAGTTTGGCGAACACCGGGGAGCTGTTTTTT	CASSYSLTSGSLANTGELFF
.	TRBJ2-2	.	TRBV7-9	TGTGCCAGCAGCTACATGACCCAGAACACCGGGGAGCTGTTTTTT	CASSYMTQNTGELFF
many	TRBJ2-2	.	TRBV3-1	TGTGCCAGCAGCCAAGGGGCCACGTCGGGGGAGCTGTTTTTT	CASSQGATSGELFF
few	TRBJ1-3	.	TRBV29-1	TGCAGCGTTGACGCCATCTCTGGAAACACCATATATTTT	CSVDAISGNTIYF
.	TRBJ1-2	.	TRBV6-5	TGTGCCAGCAGTTACGAAAACTCGGATGTCTATGGCTACACCTTC	CASSYENSDVYGYTF
.	TRBJ1-6	TRBD1	TRBV20-1	TGCAGTGCTAGGCCGAGACAGGGAGGTTCACCCCTCCACTTT	CSARPRQGGSPLHF
few	TRBJ2-1	.	TRBV20-1	TGCAGTGCATCTCGACTAGTTCAGTACAATGAGCAGTTCTTC	CSASRLVQYNEQFF
.	TRBJ2-7	TRBD2	TRBV4-3	TGCGCCAGCAGCCAGGGCCTAGCGGGACCCTACGAGCAGTACTTC	CASSQGLAGPYEQYF
.	TRBJ1-1	.	TRBV7-2	TGTGCCAGCAGCTTCTCTTTCCACAGGGACACTGAAGCTTTCTTT	CASSFSFHRDTEAFF
many	TRBJ2-1	TRBD2	TRBV7-2	TGTGCCAGCAGTCTAGCGGGAGGTTTGTACAATGAGCAGTTCTTC	CASSLAGGLYNEQFF
.	TRBJ2-2	.	TRBV5-1	TGCGCCAGCAGCTTGGCGGACGCAGGCACCGGGGAGCTGTTTTTT	CASSLADAGTGELFF
few	TRBJ2-5	.	TRBV29-1	TGCAGCGTTGGACAGCAAGAGACCCAGTACTTC	CSVGQQETQYF
few	TRBJ2-1	.	TRBV20-1	TGCAGTGCTAGAGATTTCGGGGTCGCGGGCAATGAGCAGTTCTTC	CSARDFGVAGNEQFF
few	TRBJ2-1	.	TRBV4-2	TGTGCCAGCAGCCTCTTAGAAATTCGGAACAATGAGCAGTTCTTC	CASSLLEIRNNEQFF
.	TRBJ2-5	TRBD2	TRBV5-5	TGTGCCAGCAGCTTGGCGGTAGCGGGAGTGCGGGAGACCCAGTACTTC	CASSLAVAGVRETQYF
once	TRBJ2-1	TRBD2	TRBV6-2/TRBV6-3	TGTGCCAGCAGATGGACTAGCGGGACTAATGAGCAGTTCTTC	CASRWTSGTNEQFF
.	TRBJ2-2	.	TRBV5-1	TGCGCCAGCAGCTTCGCCGGCGGGCGAACAACCGGGGAGCTGTTTTTT	CASSFAGGRTTGELFF
.	TRBJ2-3	.	TRBV11-3	TGTGCCAGCAGCTTAGGCCCCCTGGGGGCTAGTACAGATACGCAGTATTTT	CASSLGPLGASTDTQYF
.	TRBJ1-4	.	TRBV30	TGTGCCTGGAGGAGGGTTGAAAAACTGTTTTTT	CAWRRVEKLFF
few	TRBJ2-3	.	TRBV24-1	TGTGCCACCAGTCGGGAGCCGACAGATACGCAGTATTTT	CATSREPTDTQYF